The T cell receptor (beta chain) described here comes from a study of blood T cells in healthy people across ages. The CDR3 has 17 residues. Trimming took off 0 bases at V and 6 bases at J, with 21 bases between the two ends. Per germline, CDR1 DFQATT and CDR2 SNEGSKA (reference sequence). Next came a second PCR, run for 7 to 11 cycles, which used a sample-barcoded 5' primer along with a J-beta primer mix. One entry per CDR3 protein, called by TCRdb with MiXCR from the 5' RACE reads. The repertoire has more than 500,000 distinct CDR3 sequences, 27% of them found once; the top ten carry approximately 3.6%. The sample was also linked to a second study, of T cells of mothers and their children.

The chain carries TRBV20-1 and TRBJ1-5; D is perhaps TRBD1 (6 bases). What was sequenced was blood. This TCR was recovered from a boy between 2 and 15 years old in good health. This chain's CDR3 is CSARDGKGVGRGQPQHF. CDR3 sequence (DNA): TGCAGTGCTAGAGATGGGAAGGGGGTCGGACGGGGTCAGCCCCAGCATTTT.